This T cell receptor beta chain originates from a study of blood T cell repertoires in COVID-19 (dated by TCRdb to the early 2020s). Describing the broader study: Samples from collaborators originated in the United States, Italy and Spain and spanned both the acute and convalescent phases of COVID-19. The prospective study material was composed of cDNA or gDNA derived from T cells, B-cell-depleted T cells, or PBMCs. Samples came from the ongoing ImmuneRACE study (first 160 participants) plus 1,254 subjects from 6 global collaborators. The repertoires were made available in a free public database intended to serve as a resource for research on the immune response to SARS-CoV-2. Sample metadata almost always included a de-identified subject ID, COVID-19 status, age in years and sex. Where HLA class I and class II types were available, the types were taken from metadata supplied by the sample provider, not from assay-based typing. Subjects who had been exposed to COVID-19, were actively infected with it, or had recovered from it provided the deeply sampled blood TCRbeta repertoires that made up the dataset. What the research found in general, with its limitations: The quantity of clinical and demographic metadata differed by source and by participant and was supplied without curation.

Germline trimming: 4 bases from V, 4 bases from J; junction bases outside gene matches: 5. Per the germline V gene, SNHLY is the CDR1 and FYNNEI is the CDR2. The cysteine opens and the phenylalanine closes a CDR3 of 14 amino acids. The retained sequence is limited to the CDR3, 42 bases, with the frame set at the first base. To note about this clone: Its specific antigen is unknown. No per-base quality is available; no much larger clone lies one base away.

TCRbeta CDR3 regions were amplified from genomic DNA using the immunoSEQ Assay, a bias-controlled multiplex PCR. The original pipeline was this. The number of nucleated cells in each sample was estimated from the amplification of reference gene primers within the assay. To quantify the absolute abundance of each unique TCRbeta CDR3 rearrangement, sequence reads were collapsed and filtered. For each sample, productive Simpson clonality was calculated as the square root of Simpson's diversity index across productive rearrangements. TCRdb provides this immuneACCESS table in a form limited to in-frame rearrangements. Some clones are lacking; in checked studies, under half of them reflect an unresolved V gene, and why the rest are absent is not known. The V and J calls and clone size are taken from that table; D and trimming were inferred from the DNA. The sample records 67,000 or so clones, over 65% of which are singletons. In total, the top ten clones hold roughly 0.83% of the sample.

Collaborating institutions collected whole blood in K2EDTA tubes following their own protocols. Collaborator samples were shipped for TCRbeta analysis as frozen whole blood, isolated PBMCs, or DNA extracted from either sample type. Recombination connected TRBV2 to TRBJ2-5; 8 central nucleotides agree with TRBD1. Sequences were obtained from peripheral blood. The receptor's source is a woman between 65 and 79 years old with acute or convalescent COVID-19. The CDR3 has the sequence CASSVDRGGETQYF. DNA sequence: TGTGCCAGCAGTGTAGACAGGGGTGGAGAGACCCAGTACTTC.